This passage covers 32 T cell receptor beta chains from one sample sequenced in a study of blood T cell repertoires in COVID-19. The assay was immunoSEQ multiplex PCR, and TCRdb's table has in-frame clones only and misses some. The sample has roughly 250,000 clones; about nine tenths are singletons. The sequenced material came from peripheral blood. The receptors stem from a young woman with COVID-19, enrolled during active disease.

This clone is a singleton in its sample. The gene calls are TRBV14 and TRBJ2-7, with D hard to call. The CDR3 has 15 residues. The ends were cut back, 1 base at V and 0 bases at J, with 10 bases in the middle. Germline CDR1 reads SGHDN; CDR2 reads FVKESK. CDR3 DNA sequence: TGTGCCAGCAGCCAAGGACGCCACAGCTCCTACGAGCAGTACTTC. This codes for CASSQGRHSSYEQYF.

This clone was found once. The chain employs TRBV29-1 and TRBJ1-2; a weak D match, TRBD1 (6 bases). The V gene lost 5 bases and the J gene lost 8 bases, with 12 bases spanning the gap. The germline gives CDR1 SQVTM, CDR2 ANQGSEA. The CDR3 contains 11 residues. CDR3 DNA sequence: TGCAGCGTTTTATACAGGGAAGGCTACACCTTC. Its translation: CSVLYREGYTF.

The chain carries TRBV6-5 and TRBJ2-1, with D maybe TRBD2 (5 bases). Germline CDR1 MNHEY, CDR2 SVGAGI. This CDR3 contains 13 residues. V lost 0 bases to trimming and J lost 10 bases, with 10 bases between them. The DNA for the CDR3 is TGTGCCAGCAGTTACTCGATAGCGAGAGAGCAGTTCTTC. Protein product: CASSYSIAREQFF.

This chain connects TRBV19 to TRBJ1-2, with 10 bases lining up with TRBD1. This CDR3 is 13 amino acids long. V dropped 10 bases and J dropped 4; count of bases not matched to a gene: 6. Germline CDR1 and CDR2: LNHDA and SQIVND (reference sequence). The CDR3 nucleotides read TGTGCCACTCGGGACAGGGGAGCCTATGGCTACACCTTC. This codes for CATRDRGAYGYTF.

V usage is TRBV29-1 and J usage is TRBJ2-7; perhaps TRBD2 as D (6 bases). CDR3 size: 16 residues. In germline, CDR1 is SQVTM, CDR2 ANQGSEA. V lost 1 base and J lost 3, with 19 bases in between. Here the CDR3 DNA reads TGCAGCGTTGAAGGTGGGGTGGAGGGCCCACTCTACGAGCAGTACTTC. It encodes CSVEGGVEGPLYEQYF.

The sample holds a few counts of this clone. The CDR3 region is CASTLTDSNTEAFF. The CDR3 DNA is TGCGCCAGCACCCTGACGGACTCGAACACTGAAGCTTTCTTT. The chain carries TRBV5-1 and TRBJ1-1; D is unresolved. V was shortened by 6 bases and J by 1 base, with 13 bases between the two germline ends. Germline CDR1 and CDR2: SGHRS and YFSETQ. CDR3 size: 14 residues.

The V gene is TRBV4-1, the J gene TRBJ2-7; TRBD2 matches at 9 bases. V gave up 4 bases and J gave up 5 bases; unmatched junction bases: 12. The germline V gene encodes CDR1 MGHRA and CDR2 YSYEKL. This CDR3 region has 16 residues. CDR3 region: CASSPVGGGAVDEQYF. DNA of the CDR3: TGCGCCAGCAGCCCCGTTGGCGGGGGGGCGGTCGACGAGCAGTACTTC.

The chain employs TRBV10-1 and TRBJ2-7; a possible D gene is TRBD2 (5 bases). Germline V gives CDR1 WNHNN, CDR2 SYGVQD (reference sequence). The CDR3 consists of 13 residues. The germline V and J ends were trimmed by 6 bases and 2 bases, with 11 bases remaining between them. CDR3 DNA sequence: TGCGCCAGCAGCAATGGACTGGCCTACGAGCAGTACTTC. Its translation is CASSNGLAYEQYF.

CDR3 protein: CASSLVSGGPSYEQYF. The CDR3, as DNA: TGTGCCAGCAGCTTAGTTAGCGGGGGCCCCTCCTACGAGCAGTACTTC. The chain combines TRBV7-9 with TRBJ2-7; 9 nucleotides agree with TRBD2. From germline, CDR1 is SEHNR and CDR2 FQNEAQ (reference sequence). Unmatched junction bases numbered 4, after V lost 1 base and J lost 0 bases. This CDR3 region has 16 residues.

The chain's CDR3 is CASSYGTLHEQFF. DNA for the CDR3: TGTGCCAGCAGTTACGGGACTCTTCATGAGCAGTTCTTC. The gene calls are TRBV6-6 and TRBJ2-1, with D maybe TRBD2 (6 bases). Trimming shortened V by 2 bases and J by 8 bases, and 10 bases separated the two germline ends. The CDR3 sequence is 13 residues long. From germline, CDR1 is MNHNY and CDR2 SVGAGI (reference sequence).

This chain joins TRBV6-5 and TRBJ2-7; 7 nucleotides match TRBD1. Germline CDR1 and CDR2: MNHEY and SVGAGI. This CDR3 is built from 14 residues. V shed 2 bases and J 1 base; nucleotides not matched to a gene: 2. CDR3 bases: TGTGCCAGCAGTTACACAGGGGCTTCCTACGAGCAGTACTTC. Amino acid sequence: CASSYTGASYEQYF.

V gene TRBV7-9 combines with J gene TRBJ2-7, with D unclear. The CDR3 is 12 amino acids. Germline values: CDR1 SEHNR, CDR2 FQNEAQ (reference sequence). Trimming shortened V by 3 bases and J by 5 bases, and 8 bases separated the two germline ends. For the CDR3, the DNA is TGTGCCAGCAGCTTTAGTGGGCACGAGCAGTACTTC. It codes for CASSFSGHEQYF. The entire variable domain, with the rest obtained from reference TRBV7-9 and TRBJ2-7, is as follows: DTGVSQNPRHKITKRGQNVTFRCDPISEHNRLYWYRQTLGQGPEFLTYFQNEAQLEKSRLLSDRFSAERPKGSFSTLEIQRTEQGDSAMYLCASSFSGHEQYFGPGTRLTVT.

The chain couples TRBV5-1 to TRBJ2-5; D call uncertain. Germline V CDR1 and CDR2: SGHRS, YFSETQ. Trimming left V 4 bases short and J 6 bases short, with 10 bases between. The CDR3 runs to 12 residues. CDR3 in DNA: TGCGCCAGCAGCCCCGAGGAGAAGACCCAGTACTTC. As protein: CASSPEEKTQYF.

The gene calls are TRBV5-1 and TRBJ1-2, with D perhaps matching TRBD1 (5 bases). The ends were cut back, 0 bases at V and 2 bases at J, with 8 bases in the middle. Per the germline V gene, CDR1 is SGHRS and CDR2 is YFSETQ. The CDR3 covers 14 residues. CDR3 sequence reads: CASSLAPGNYGYTF. The CDR3 DNA sequence: TGCGCCAGCAGCTTGGCCCCAGGGAACTATGGCTACACCTTC.

This chain uses TRBV19 with TRBJ2-1; 10 bases match TRBD2. The CDR3 totals 15 residues. The germline V gene has CDR1 LNHDA and CDR2 SQIVND (reference sequence). V shed 6 bases, J shed 6 bases, and the junction held 8 bases outside the gene matches. CDR3 bases: TGTGCCAGTAGGGCGGGACTAGCGTTAGTCAATGAGCAGTTCTTC. Amino acids: CASRAGLALVNEQFF.

The chain is built from TRBV10-2 and TRBJ2-7, with TRBD2 matching over 8 bases. J gave up 4 bases and V 3 bases, and 8 bases lay outside the gene matches. From germline, CDR1 is WSHSY and CDR2 SAAADI. The CDR3 loop spans 15 amino acids. The CDR3 DNA sequence: TGCGCCAGCAGTGAAGTGACGGGGGGGTCGTACGAGCAGTACTTC. It codes for CASSEVTGGSYEQYF.

The rearrangement links TRBV10-3 to TRBJ2-7, with 9 bases identical to TRBD1. This CDR3 contains 15 residues. The germline V gene encodes CDR1 ENHRY and CDR2 SYGVKD. V dropped 7 bases and J dropped 3; count of bases not matched to a gene: 10. The CDR3 region has the DNA TGTGCCATCATTTGGGACAGGGAAAAGTTCTACGAGCAGTACTTC. Translated, it gives CAIIWDREKFYEQYF.

This clone was picked up a small number of times. The chain joins TRBV5-1 to TRBJ2-1, with 9 bases that match TRBD1. The CDR3 covers 13 residues. With V trimmed by 6 bases and J by 10 bases, 8 bases remained unmatched. Germline V lookup: CDR1 SGHRS, CDR2 YFSETQ. CDR3 DNA sequence: TGCGCCAGCAAACAGGGGGCTGAATTCGAGCAGTTCTTC. It yields the protein CASKQGAEFEQFF.

CDR3 amino acids: CASRGQGNSPLHF. In nucleotides, the CDR3 is TGCGCCAGCAGGGGACAGGGGAATTCACCCCTCCACTTT. This chain uses TRBV5-1 with TRBJ1-6, with 10 nucleotides matching TRBD1. The CDR3 spans 13 residues. Germline loops: CDR1 SGHRS, CDR2 YFSETQ. V dropped 5 bases and J dropped 7; count of bases not matched to a gene: 0.

This chain connects TRBV6-1 to TRBJ2-7, with unresolved D. The CDR3 contains 14 residues. Looked up from germline, CDR1 is MNHNS and CDR2 is SASEGT. Trimming cost V 3 bases and J 0 bases, with 9 bases left between them. CDR3 coding DNA: TGTGCCAGCAGTGACAGTCCAAACTCCTACGAGCAGTACTTC. It codes for CASSDSPNSYEQYF.

The chain recombines TRBV19 with TRBJ1-1, with D tentatively TRBD1 (5 bases). Germline V lookup: CDR1 LNHDA, CDR2 SQIVND (reference sequence). This CDR3 has 17 amino acids. Trimming left V 0 bases short and J 0 bases short, with 14 bases between. CDR3 sequence: CASSIERGRSMNTEAFF. CDR3 coding DNA: TGTGCCAGTAGTATAGAAAGGGGCAGGTCAATGAACACTGAAGCTTTCTTT.

The chain couples TRBV5-1 to TRBJ1-1; D not certain. Deletions cut 1 base from V and 8 bases from J, with 15 bases between. Germline V gene sequence: CDR1 SGHRS, CDR2 YFSETQ. CDR3 length equals 14 residues. CDR3 sequence: CASSLTNRGGEAFF. The DNA for the CDR3 is TGCGCCAGCAGCTTGACCAACCGGGGTGGAGAAGCTTTCTTT.

This sequence joins TRBV15 and TRBJ1-2, with D possibly TRBD1 on 5 matching bases. CDR3 length equals 14 residues. Between the trimmed V and J ends, which lost 4 bases and 2 bases, there was a span of 11 bases. Germline values: CDR1 LNHNV, CDR2 YYDKDF (reference sequence). The CDR3 DNA is TGTGCCACCAGCAAGGCAGGGAACAACTATGGCTACACCTTC. Translation: CATSKAGNNYGYTF. Together with reference TRBV15 and TRBJ1-2, the CDR3 gives the full variable domain: DAMVIQNPRYQVTQFGKPVTLSCSQTLNHNVMYWYQQKSSQAPKLLFHYYDKDFNNEADTPDNFQSRRPNTSFCFLDIRSPGLGDTAMYLCATSKAGNNYGYTFGSGTRLTVV.

The chain recombines TRBV25-1 with TRBJ2-5; TRBD1 agrees at 9 bases. CDR1 is MGHDK, CDR2 SYGVNS, per germline. CDR3 length: 14 amino acids. Trimming at V came to 6 bases and at J to 7 bases, leaving 9 bases not matched to a gene. DNA for the CDR3: TGTGCCAGCAGCCCACAGGGGGCGGAGGCGACCCAGTACTTC. Translating it yields CASSPQGAEATQYF.

This clone was counted many times. This chain joins TRBV9 and TRBJ2-7, with 7 bases matching TRBD1. V was clipped by 4 bases and J by 3 bases; unmatched bases: 10. The CDR3 extends over 15 amino acids. Germline CDR1 and CDR2: SGDLS and YYNGEE. The DNA of the CDR3 is TGTGCCAGCAGCACCCGACAGGGCTCAAGCTACGAGCAGTACTTC. Translation gives CASSTRQGSSYEQYF.

This clone has only one observation. The rearrangement uses TRBV19 and TRBJ1-5, with TRBD1 identical over 7 bases. From germline, CDR1 is LNHDA and CDR2 SQIVND (reference sequence). V gave up 3 bases and J gave up 7 bases; unmatched junction bases: 9. This CDR3 region has 15 residues. The CDR3 loop reads CASSIGLTGRQPQHF. CDR3 bases: TGTGCCAGTAGTATCGGCCTGACAGGGAGGCAGCCCCAGCATTTT.

The chain employs TRBV5-4 and TRBJ2-1, with TRBD1 matching 9 bases. Germline lookup yields CDR1 SGHNT and CDR2 YYREEE (reference sequence). CDR3 length: 13 residues. The ends lost 6 bases at V and 8 bases at J; junction bases unmatched: 6. Here the CDR3 DNA reads TGTGCCAGCAAGGACAGGGGTATGGATGAGCAGTTCTTC. It encodes CASKDRGMDEQFF.

The chain combines TRBV7-2 with TRBJ2-7; 9 bases are shared with TRBD2. The germline V gene encodes CDR1 SGHTA and CDR2 FQGNSA. The length of the CDR3 is 16 residues. The trim removed 1 base at V and 4 bases at J, leaving 8 bases unmatched. The chain's CDR3 is CASSLGASGATYEQYF. CDR3 sequence (DNA): TGTGCCAGCAGCTTAGGGGCTAGCGGGGCCACATACGAGCAGTACTTC.

The chain uses TRBV7-8 and TRBJ2-5, with 11 positions matching TRBD2. This CDR3 is built from 15 residues. Germline lookup yields CDR1 SGHVS and CDR2 FQNEAQ. Germline trimming cut 5 bases from V and 2 bases from J; bases unmatched to any gene: 4. The CDR3 loop is CASSLTSGAQETQYF. DNA for the CDR3: TGTGCCAGCAGCCTGACTAGCGGGGCGCAAGAGACCCAGTACTTC. The full variable domain, its missing parts supplied by reference TRBV7-8 and TRBJ2-5, is GAGVSQSPRYKVAKRGQDVALRCDPISGHVSLFWYQQALGQGPEFLTYFQNEAQLDKSGLPSDRFFAERPEGSVSTLKIQRTQQEDSAVYLCASSLTSGAQETQYFGPGTRLLVL.

The chain links TRBV4-1 to TRBJ2-7; 8 nucleotides align to TRBD1. CDR3 length: 14 amino acids. J lost 6 bases, V lost 6 bases, and 10 bases had no gene match. Germline V gene sequence: CDR1 MGHRA, CDR2 YSYEKL. CDR3 amino acids: CASSPASGGPEQYF. CDR3 nucleotide sequence: TGCGCCAGCAGTCCAGCCTCAGGGGGCCCCGAGCAGTACTTC.

The V and J genes are TRBV10-3 and TRBJ2-7, with 12 positions matching TRBD2. This CDR3 spans 14 amino acids. The V segment lost 3 bases and the J segment 5 bases; nucleotides outside the gene matches: 2. In germline, CDR1 is ENHRY, CDR2 SYGVKD. DNA for the CDR3: TGTGCCATCAGTGATACTAGCGGGGGGCACGAGCAGTACTTC. This sequence encodes CAISDTSGGHEQYF.

V and J are TRBV5-5 and TRBJ1-1; 7 nucleotides line up with TRBD1. Germline assignment: CDR1 SGHKS and CDR2 YYEKEE (reference sequence). V dropped 0 bases and J dropped 6; count of bases not matched to a gene: 14. This CDR3 spans 17 amino acids. Here the CDR3 DNA reads TGTGCCAGCAGCTTGGAGTTTGGGACAGCCTCTGGGGCTGAAGCTTTCTTT. This codes for CASSLEFGTASGAEAFF. The variable domain in full, with the rest retrieved from reference TRBV5-5 and TRBJ1-1, is DAGVTQSPTHLIKTRGQQVTLRCSPISGHKSVSWYQQVLGQGPQFIFQYYEKEERGRGNFPDRFSARQFPNYSSELNVNALLLGDSALYLCASSLEFGTASGAEAFFGQGTRLTVV.